This is a list of T cell receptor beta chains from one sample in a study of blood T cell repertoires in COVID-19. Repertoires were generated with immunoSEQ multiplex PCR, while TCRdb's copy carries only in-frame clones and drops some. The table records about 430,000 clones, around 90% of them present only once. The sequencing input was peripheral blood. The receptor source for this set is a man between 18 and 29 years old with COVID-19, enrolled during active disease. CDR3s include the opening cysteine and the closing phenylalanine or tryptophan. Each record gives: D gene, V gene, J gene, clone size, CDR3 DNA, CDR3 protein. The D gene is left open where the match is weak. Size is stated for part of the rows, as once, few or many counts, or as a class when the clone is expanded.

>NA|TRBV10-1|TRBJ2-3|NA
TGCGCCAGCAGCCGGGATCCCAACACAGATACGCAGTATTTT
CASSRDPNTDTQYF
>TRBD2|TRBV9|TRBJ2-3|once
TGTGCCAGCAGCCTCAGCGGGAGGGCTGGAGATACGCAGTATTTT
CASSLSGRAGDTQYF
>NA|TRBV21-1|TRBJ2-1|NA
TGTGCCAGCACGACAGGGGGCTATAGGTCCTACAATGAGCAGTTCTTC
CASTTGGYRSYNEQFF
>NA|TRBV5-1|TRBJ2-5|NA
TGCGCCAGCAGCTTGGTAGAGCAACAAGAGACCCAGTACTTC
CASSLVEQQETQYF
>NA|TRBV6-2/TRBV6-3|TRBJ1-5|NA
TGTGCCAGCAGTGGGACAAATAGCAATCAGCCCCAGCATTTT
CASSGTNSNQPQHF
>NA|TRBV7-9|TRBJ1-2|NA
TGTGCCAGCAGCCTGGGGGCGACCTATGGCTACACCTTC
CASSLGATYGYTF
>NA|TRBV2|TRBJ1-1|NA
TGTGCCAGCAGGGGCTCGCCGAACACTGAAGCTTTCTTT
CASRGSPNTEAFF
>TRBD1|TRBV3-1/TRBV3-2|TRBJ2-1|NA
TGTGCCAGCAGCCCAGGGGACAGGGCCGACAATGAGCAGTTCTTC
CASSPGDRADNEQFF
>TRBD1|TRBV11-2|TRBJ2-7|once
TGTGCCAGCAGCATAACTCCGACAGGGAATTACGAGCAGTACTTC
CASSITPTGNYEQYF
>NA|TRBV28|TRBJ2-1|NA
TGTGCCAGCAGTTTAGCGCAGGGGGAGCAGTTCTTC
CASSLAQGEQFF
>TRBD2|TRBV24-1|TRBJ2-1|NA
TGTGCCACCAGCATCCCTAGCGGGCAGCACAATGAGCAGTTCTTC
CATSIPSGQHNEQFF
>NA|TRBV4-2|TRBJ2-7|NA
TGTGCCAGCAGCCAAGACCTAGCCGGGTCCTACGAGCAGTACTTC
CASSQDLAGSYEQYF
>TRBD2|TRBV24-1|TRBJ2-3|NA
TGTGCCACCAGTGATTCTAGCGGGAGGGTCGGTACGCAGTATTTT
CATSDSSGRVGTQYF
>NA|TRBV15|TRBJ1-2|once
TGTGCCACCAGCGGAGACAGATTCTATGGCTACACCTTC
CATSGDRFYGYTF
>TRBD1|TRBV6-2/TRBV6-3|TRBJ2-2|NA
TGTGCCAGCAGCATGGACAGGGTTTCCACCGGGGAGCTGTTTTTT
CASSMDRVSTGELFF
>NA|TRBV9|TRBJ2-3|NA
TGTGCCAGCAGCGTAGGAACGGGTTTCAGCACAGATACGCAGTATTTT
CASSVGTGFSTDTQYF
>NA|TRBV7-8|TRBJ2-2|NA
TGTGCCAGCAGTGGGAGAGGGACCGGGGAGCTGTTTTTT
CASSGRGTGELFF
>NA|TRBV19|TRBJ2-7|NA
TGTGCCAGTAGTATTGGCTTCCCGGGAGTCTACGAGCAGTACTTC
CASSIGFPGVYEQYF
>TRBD2|TRBV29-1|TRBJ2-3|few
TGCAGCGTTACCCTAGCGGGGGGGATCACAGATACGCAGTATTTT
CSVTLAGGITDTQYF
>NA|TRBV5-1|TRBJ1-2|NA
TGCGCCAGCAGCTTGTCCAGGGAGGGCTATGGCTACACCTTC
CASSLSREGYGYTF
>TRBD2|TRBV6-5|TRBJ2-5|NA
TGTGCCAGCCGGGGGGGGGAAGGAGAGACCCAGTACTTC
CASRGGEGETQYF
>NA|TRBV18|TRBJ2-3|NA
TGTGCCAGCTCACCATCAAGCAGCGGAGTCACAGATACGCAGTATTTT
CASSPSSSGVTDTQYF
>NA|TRBV6-5|TRBJ2-7|once
TGTGCCAGCAGTCCCGGGTCACACGAGCAGTACTTC
CASSPGSHEQYF
>TRBD2|TRBV19|TRBJ2-5|NA
TGTGCCAGTAGTGAGACTAGCGGGAGGGCTGGAGAGACCCAGTACTTC
CASSETSGRAGETQYF
>NA|TRBV5-1|TRBJ2-1|NA
TGCGCCAGCAGCTCAGTGGTTTCCTACAATGAGCAGTTCTTC
CASSSVVSYNEQFF
>TRBD2|TRBV28|TRBJ2-1|NA
TGTGCCAGCAGTTGGGCCCGGGCGGGAGTCCCTTATGAGCAGTTCTTC
CASSWARAGVPYEQFF
>TRBD2|TRBV6-2/TRBV6-3|TRBJ2-7|NA
TGTGCCAGCAGTTACGGGACTAGTGGAACCTACGAGCAGTACTTC
CASSYGTSGTYEQYF
>NA|TRBV19|TRBJ2-7|NA
TGTGCCAGTAGTATCTCGGACAACTCCTACGAGCAGTACTTC
CASSISDNSYEQYF
>TRBD2|TRBV7-9|TRBJ2-3|NA
TGTGCCAGCAGCTTCGGACTAGCCTGGGCTGGCACAGATACGCAGTATTTT
CASSFGLAWAGTDTQYF
>TRBD2|TRBV5-1|TRBJ2-7|NA
TGCGCCAGCAACTTGTGGACTAGCGGGGCCCGCGAGCAGTACTTC
CASNLWTSGAREQYF
>TRBD2|TRBV5-4|TRBJ2-6|once
TGTGCCAGCAGCTTGAAGCGGGAGAGCTCTGGGGCCAACGTCCTGACTTTC
CASSLKRESSGANVLTF
>NA|TRBV7-9|TRBJ1-3|NA
TGTGCCAGCAGCAACACGGACAGAAGCTCTGGAAACACCATATATTTT
CASSNTDRSSGNTIYF
>NA|TRBV7-9|TRBJ2-3|NA
TGTGCCAGCAGCCCGGCAGATACGCAGTATTTT
CASSPADTQYF
>NA|TRBV27|TRBJ1-6|few
TGTGCCAGCAGTCGCCAGGGGTTGATGGACTCAGCACTAAATTCACCCCTCCACTTT
CASSRQGLMDSALNSPLHF
>NA|TRBV6-5|TRBJ1-2|NA
TGTGCCAGCAGTTACAATAGGCAGGGGTATGGCTACACCTTC
CASSYNRQGYGYTF
>TRBD2|TRBV9|TRBJ2-1|few
TGTGCCAGCAGCGTAGATCCAGCGGGAGGGCCCTACAATGAGCAGTTCTTC
CASSVDPAGGPYNEQFF
>TRBD1|TRBV11-1|TRBJ2-7|NA
TGTGCCAGCAGCCGGGACAGGGGGCATAGAGAGCAGTACTTC
CASSRDRGHREQYF
>TRBD1|TRBV6-2/TRBV6-3|TRBJ1-5|NA
TGTGCCAGCAGTTACGCAGGAATCGGGAGGGGGCGAAGTCAGCCCCAGCATTTT
CASSYAGIGRGRSQPQHF
>NA|TRBV6-2/TRBV6-3|TRBJ1-6|NA
TGTGCCAGCAGTTACTACGATCCCGGGGGACCCGGTTCACCCCTCCACTTT
CASSYYDPGGPGSPLHF
>NA|TRBV3-1/TRBV3-2|TRBJ1-2|NA
TGTGCCAGCAGCCCAGGTCCCCTCGGGAGGACCTTC
CASSPGPLGRTF
>NA|TRBV4-1|TRBJ2-7|NA
TGCGCCAGCAGCCAGGGGCCCGCCAGGGCTTACGAGCAGTACTTC
CASSQGPARAYEQYF
>NA|TRBV11-3|TRBJ2-3|NA
TGTGCCAGCAGCGTAGAGGCCACAGATACGCAGTATTTT
CASSVEATDTQYF
>NA|TRBV4-1|TRBJ2-7|NA
TGCGCCACCCAAAGGGATAGCGGAAGCTCCTACGAGCAGTACTTC
CATQRDSGSSYEQYF
>TRBD2|TRBV4-1|TRBJ2-7|NA
TGCGCCAGCAGCCAAGATGAGTTTTCGGCGGGGGGGCCCGACGAGCAGTACTTC
CASSQDEFSAGGPDEQYF
>NA|TRBV10-3|TRBJ1-1|NA
TGTGCCATCTCGGGACACCTAAACACTGAAGCTTTCTTT
CAISGHLNTEAFF
>NA|TRBV12-2|TRBJ2-5|NA
TGTGCAAGTCGCCCCCTTTGCGGGAGGGTGAAGACCCAGTACTTC
CASRPLCGRVKTQYF
>NA|TRBV27|TRBJ2-3|NA
TGTGCCAGCAGTTTAGTAGGAGTGGGAGATACGCAGTATTTT
CASSLVGVGDTQYF
>TRBD2|TRBV4-2|TRBJ2-7|NA
TGTGCCAGCAGCCAAGTGCGAGCGGGGGGTACCTACGAGCAGTACTTC
CASSQVRAGGTYEQYF
>NA|TRBV12-3/TRBV12-4|TRBJ2-2|few
TGTGCCAGCGGAGGCGTGGAGCTGTTTTTT
CASGGVELFF
>NA|TRBV19|TRBJ1-2|NA
TGTGCCAGCAGGGGCCGCTATGGCTACACCTTC
CASRGRYGYTF
>TRBD1|TRBV29-1|TRBJ1-1|NA
TGCAGCGTTCGACAAAACAGGGGCACTGAAGCTTTCTTT
CSVRQNRGTEAFF
>NA|TRBV5-1|TRBJ1-2|NA
TGCGCCAGCAGCCAATACGGACAGTACCTCTATGGCTACACCTTC
CASSQYGQYLYGYTF
>TRBD1|TRBV5-1|TRBJ2-1|NA
TGCGCCAGCAGCTTGAGCGGACAGGGGGTTGCGTATGAGCAGTTCTTC
CASSLSGQGVAYEQFF